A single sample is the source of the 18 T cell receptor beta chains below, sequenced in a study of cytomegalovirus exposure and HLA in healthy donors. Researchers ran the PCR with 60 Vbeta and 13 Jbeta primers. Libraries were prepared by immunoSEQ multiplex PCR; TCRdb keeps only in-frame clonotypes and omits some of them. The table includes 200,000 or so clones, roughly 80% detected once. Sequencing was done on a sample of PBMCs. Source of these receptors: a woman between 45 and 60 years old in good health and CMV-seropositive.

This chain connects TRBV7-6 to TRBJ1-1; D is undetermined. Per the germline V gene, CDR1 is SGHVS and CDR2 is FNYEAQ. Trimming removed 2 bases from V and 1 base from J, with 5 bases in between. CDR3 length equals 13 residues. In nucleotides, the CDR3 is TGTGCCAGCAGCTTAAAACAGAACACTGAAGCTTTCTTT. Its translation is CASSLKQNTEAFF.

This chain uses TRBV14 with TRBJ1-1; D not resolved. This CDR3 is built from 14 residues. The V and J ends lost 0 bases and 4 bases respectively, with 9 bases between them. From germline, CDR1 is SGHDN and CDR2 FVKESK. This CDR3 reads CASSQEEGGTEAFF. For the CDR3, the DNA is TGTGCCAGCAGCCAAGAAGAAGGAGGCACTGAAGCTTTCTTT.

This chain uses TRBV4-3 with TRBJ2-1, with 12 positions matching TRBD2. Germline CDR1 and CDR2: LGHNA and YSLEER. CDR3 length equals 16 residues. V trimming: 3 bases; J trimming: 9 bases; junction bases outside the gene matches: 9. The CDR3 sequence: CASSQLLAGGRTEQFF. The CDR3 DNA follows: TGCGCCAGCAGCCAGCTTCTAGCGGGGGGGCGTACTGAGCAGTTCTTC.

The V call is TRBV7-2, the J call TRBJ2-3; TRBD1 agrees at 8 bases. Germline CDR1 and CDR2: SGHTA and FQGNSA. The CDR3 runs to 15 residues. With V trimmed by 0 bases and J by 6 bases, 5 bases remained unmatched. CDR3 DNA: TGTGCCAGCAGCTTAGCTGGACAGGGCTCCGATACGCAGTATTTT. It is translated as CASSLAGQGSDTQYF. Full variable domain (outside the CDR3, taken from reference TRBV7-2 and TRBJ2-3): GAGVSQSPSNKVTEKGKDVELRCDPISGHTALYWYRQSLGQGLEFLIYFQGNSAPDKSGLPSDRFSAERTGGSVSTLTIQRTQQEDSAVYLCASSLAGQGSDTQYFGPGTRLTVL.

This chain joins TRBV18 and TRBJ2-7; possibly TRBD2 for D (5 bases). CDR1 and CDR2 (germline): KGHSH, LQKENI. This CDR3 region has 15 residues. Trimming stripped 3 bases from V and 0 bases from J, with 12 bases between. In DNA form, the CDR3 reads TGTGCCAGCTCACCTCTCAGCGGTAGCTCCTACGAGCAGTACTTC. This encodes CASSPLSGSSYEQYF.

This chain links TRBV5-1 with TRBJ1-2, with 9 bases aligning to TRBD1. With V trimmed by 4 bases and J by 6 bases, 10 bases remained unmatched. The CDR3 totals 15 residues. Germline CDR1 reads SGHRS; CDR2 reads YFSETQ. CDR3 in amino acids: CASSPRQGGVDGYTF. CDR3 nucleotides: TGCGCCAGCAGCCCCCGACAGGGGGGCGTGGATGGCTACACCTTC.

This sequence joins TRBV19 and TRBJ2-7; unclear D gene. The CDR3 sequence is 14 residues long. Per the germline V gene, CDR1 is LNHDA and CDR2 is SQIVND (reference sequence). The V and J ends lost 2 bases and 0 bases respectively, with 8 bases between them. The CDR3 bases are TGTGCCAGTAGTATAAGTTCTAGCTCCTACGAGCAGTACTTC. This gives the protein CASSISSSSYEQYF.

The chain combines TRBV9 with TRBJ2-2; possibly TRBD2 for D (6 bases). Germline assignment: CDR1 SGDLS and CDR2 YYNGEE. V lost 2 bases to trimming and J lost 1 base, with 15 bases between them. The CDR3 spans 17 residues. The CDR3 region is CASSVRPGGLNTGELFF. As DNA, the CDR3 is TGTGCCAGCAGCGTCAGGCCCGGAGGGCTGAACACCGGGGAGCTGTTTTTT.

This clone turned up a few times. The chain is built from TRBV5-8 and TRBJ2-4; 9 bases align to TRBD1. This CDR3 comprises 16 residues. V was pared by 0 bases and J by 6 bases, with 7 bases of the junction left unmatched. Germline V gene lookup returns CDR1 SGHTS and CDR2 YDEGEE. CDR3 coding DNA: TGTGCCAGCAGCTTGGGTACAGGGGGCGCAGGAAACATTCAGTACTTC. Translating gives CASSLGTGGAGNIQYF.

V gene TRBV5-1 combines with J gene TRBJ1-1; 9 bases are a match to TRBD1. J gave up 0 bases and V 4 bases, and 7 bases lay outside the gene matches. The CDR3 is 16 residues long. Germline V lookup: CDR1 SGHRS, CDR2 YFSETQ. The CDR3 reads CASSPRTGDMNTEAFF. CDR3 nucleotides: TGCGCCAGCAGCCCAAGGACAGGGGACATGAACACTGAAGCTTTCTTT.

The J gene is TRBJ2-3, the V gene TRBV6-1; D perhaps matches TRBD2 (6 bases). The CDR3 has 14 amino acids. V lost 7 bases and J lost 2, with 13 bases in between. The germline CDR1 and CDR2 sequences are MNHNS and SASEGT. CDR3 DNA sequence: TGTGCCAGCAACCCCGGACTATCCACAGATACGCAGTATTTT. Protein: CASNPGLSTDTQYF.

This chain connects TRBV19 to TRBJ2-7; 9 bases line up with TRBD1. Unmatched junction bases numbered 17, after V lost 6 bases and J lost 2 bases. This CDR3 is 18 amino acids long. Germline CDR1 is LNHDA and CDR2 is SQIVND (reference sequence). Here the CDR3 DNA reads TGTGCCAGTAGAATTGGACAGGGGACGCGGGGTCCGCCCTACGAGCAGTACTTC. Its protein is CASRIGQGTRGPPYEQYF.

The CDR3 reads CASSQDRDRGIEQYF. For the CDR3, the DNA is TGCGCCAGCAGCCAAGATCGGGACAGGGGGATCGAGCAGTACTTC. The rearrangement joins TRBV4-3 to TRBJ2-7; 11 bases map to TRBD1. After removal of 0 bases from V and 6 bases from J, the junction contained 4 bases not matched to a gene. The CDR3 extends over 15 amino acids. Looked up from germline, CDR1 is LGHNA and CDR2 is YSLEER.

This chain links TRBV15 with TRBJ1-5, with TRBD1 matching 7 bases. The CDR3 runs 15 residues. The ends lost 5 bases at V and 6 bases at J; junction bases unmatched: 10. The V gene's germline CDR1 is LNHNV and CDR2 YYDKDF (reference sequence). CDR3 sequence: CATSDRDQGGQPQHF. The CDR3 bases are TGTGCCACCAGCGACAGGGATCAGGGGGGTCAGCCCCAGCATTTT.

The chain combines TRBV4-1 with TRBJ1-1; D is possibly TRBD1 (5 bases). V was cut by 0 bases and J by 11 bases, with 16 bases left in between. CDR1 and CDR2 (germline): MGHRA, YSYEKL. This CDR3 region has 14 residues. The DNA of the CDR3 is TGCGCCAGCAGCCAAGACGAAGGGCAGGGCAGGGCTTTCTTT. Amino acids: CASSQDEGQGRAFF.

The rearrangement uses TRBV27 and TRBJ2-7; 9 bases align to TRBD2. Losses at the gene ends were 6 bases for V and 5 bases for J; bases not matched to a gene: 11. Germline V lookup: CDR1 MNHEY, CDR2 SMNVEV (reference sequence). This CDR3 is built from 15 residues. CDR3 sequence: CASRARGGLRDEQYF. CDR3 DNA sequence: TGTGCCAGCAGGGCGCGGGGGGGCCTCAGGGACGAGCAGTACTTC.

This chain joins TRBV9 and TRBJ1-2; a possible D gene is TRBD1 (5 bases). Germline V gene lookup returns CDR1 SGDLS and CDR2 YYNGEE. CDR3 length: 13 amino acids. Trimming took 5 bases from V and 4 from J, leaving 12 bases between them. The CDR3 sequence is CASSSGYSYGYTF. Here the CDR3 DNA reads TGTGCCAGCAGTTCAGGGTACTCCTATGGCTACACCTTC.

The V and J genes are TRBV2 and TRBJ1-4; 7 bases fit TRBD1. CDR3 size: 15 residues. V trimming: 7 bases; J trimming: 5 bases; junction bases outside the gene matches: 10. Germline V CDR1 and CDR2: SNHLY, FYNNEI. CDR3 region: CASIREGQRNEKLFF. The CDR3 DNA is TGTGCCAGCATTCGCGAGGGACAGAGGAATGAAAAACTGTTTTTT.